This record concerns one T cell receptor (beta chain) sequence. The antigen is unknown. This CDR3 has 15 residues. J was trimmed by 1 base and V by 3 bases; bases with no gene match: 3. Looked up from germline, CDR1 is SGHTA and CDR2 is FQGNSA. The data originate from a study of T-cell memory formation after mild COVID-19. Constant-segment primers served in 5'RACE that generated TCR alpha and TCR beta cDNA libraries bearing sample barcodes and UMIs. MiXCR, run by TCRdb on the 5' RACE reads, gives a single entry per CDR3 protein. Found here are approximately 100,000 distinct CDR3 sequences, around 10% of them singletons; the top ten hold roughly 40%. Whole-study findings and limits: Clones that shrank (day 15 to 85) were balanced CD4/CD8, whereas later expanders leaned CD4+. Clonal second-wave expansions that peaked on day 37 had unconfirmed SARS-CoV-2 specificity.

This receptor was taken from a man aged 18 to 30 who had mild COVID-19 (a few samples of this study predate the infection). Cell type and time point are not known. The material sequenced was PBMCs or a T cell subset sorted from them (not recorded which). The V gene is TRBV7-2, the J gene TRBJ1-5, with 7 bases identical to TRBD1. The CDR3 reads CASSFPTGSNQPQHF. The CDR3 nucleotides read TGTGCCAGCAGCTTTCCGACAGGGAGCAATCAGCCCCAGCATTTT.